The source of this T cell receptor (beta chain) is a study of blood T cell repertoires in COVID-19. Background on the study: From T cells, B-cell-depleted T cells, or PBMCs came the material, which was cDNA or gDNA.

The CDR3 spans 14 residues. CDR1 and CDR2 (germline): SGDLS, YYNGEE. The V end lost 4 bases, the J end lost 3 bases, and 13 bases lay between the germline ends. In this sample, this clone turned up a few times. Original handling: Estimated nucleated cell counts came from reference gene primer amplification. Profiling relied on immunoSEQ multiplex PCR, and the TCRdb table lists in-frame clones only, not all of them. For V, J and clone size, that table is used; D and trimming come from the DNA. The repertoire includes fewer than 200,000 clones, about nine tenths of them detected once, and about 20% sits in the top ten.

The V call is TRBV9, the J call TRBJ1-1; D might be TRBD1 (5 bases). The sequenced sample consisted of peripheral blood. The sequence was obtained from a man aged 65 to 85 with active or convalescent COVID-19. In nucleotides, the CDR3 is TGTGCCAGCAGCCCCCGCCTAGGGGACACTGAAGCTTTCTTT. This gives the protein CASSPRLGDTEAFF.